These 27 T cell receptor beta chains were sequenced from one sample in a study of cytomegalovirus exposure and HLA in healthy donors. This PCR relied on a set of 60 Vbeta primers and 13 Jbeta primers. Measured with immunoSEQ multiplex PCR; TCRdb has only the in-frame clones, and not every one. The repertoire holds about 110,000 clones, under 90% seen once, with less than 2.5% in the top ten. Material for sequencing was PBMCs. These receptors all stem from a woman younger than 45 in good health and CMV-seronegative.

The chain uses TRBV18 and TRBJ2-1; 7 bases agree with TRBD2. The germline CDR1 and CDR2 sequences are KGHSH and LQKENI. CDR3 length: 14 amino acids. Trimming removed 4 bases from V and 2 bases from J; junction bases left unmatched: 2. This CDR3 reads CASSRAGPYNEQFF. The DNA for the CDR3 is TGTGCCAGCTCACGAGCGGGACCCTACAATGAGCAGTTCTTC.

CDR3 nucleotide sequence: TGTGCAAGTCGCTTAGAGGTTAGCGGGAGGGCCACGGCCTATGCTGGGGCCAACGTCCTGACTTTC. Protein: CASRLEVSGRATAYAGANVLTF. The chain links TRBV12-2 to TRBJ2-6; the table's D gene call, TRBD2, was not cross checked with the DNA. TRBV12-2 is a documented pseudogene. The CDR3 has 22 amino acids.

This chain uses TRBV11-2 with TRBJ1-2, with TRBD1 matching over 9 bases. Trimming at V came to 5 bases and at J to 4 bases, leaving 11 bases not matched to a gene. From germline, CDR1 is SGHAT and CDR2 FQNNGV. There are 16 residues in the CDR3. CDR3: CASSQNAQGASYGYTF. CDR3 DNA: TGTGCCAGCAGCCAAAACGCACAGGGGGCAAGCTATGGCTACACCTTC.

Of note for this clone: An end of the junction does not agree with germline; a read error may underlie this. The chain couples TRBV7-9 to TRBJ2-1; 12 bases match TRBD2. The length of the CDR3 is 15 residues. CDR1 and CDR2 (germline): SEHNR, FQNEAQ (reference sequence). CDR3 residues: CASSSPWLTSGRGVF. The CDR3 nucleotides read TGTGCCAGCAGCTCCCCATGGCTGACTAGCGGGAGAGGGGTCTTC.

This clone was picked up a small number of times. The chain couples TRBV7-2 to TRBJ1-4, with 8 positions matching TRBD1. The germline CDR1 and CDR2 sequences are SGHTA and FQGNSA. J gave up 0 bases and V 5 bases, and 14 bases lay outside the gene matches. CDR3 length: 19 amino acids. The CDR3 DNA sequence: TGTGCCAGCAGCCGGATAGCTGCCAGGGGGCTCACAACTAATGAAAAACTGTTTTTT. Protein sequence: CASSRIAARGLTTNEKLFF.

The V gene is TRBV7-9, the J gene TRBJ2-5; 8 nucleotides line up with TRBD2. This CDR3 is 17 amino acids long. The germline CDR1 and CDR2 sequences are SEHNR and FQNEAQ (reference sequence). V was pared by 3 bases and J by 1 base, with 10 bases of the junction left unmatched. The CDR3 DNA follows: TGTGCCAGCAGCTTTGCCCCGGGGGGGGGCCCCCAAGAGACCCAGTACTTC. It codes for CASSFAPGGGPQETQYF. Complete variable domain (other parts from reference TRBV7-9 and TRBJ2-5): DTGVSQNPRHKITKRGQNVTFRCDPISEHNRLYWYRQTLGQGPEFLTYFQNEAQLEKSRLLSDRFSAERPKGSFSTLEIQRTEQGDSAMYLCASSFAPGGGPQETQYFGPGTRLLVL.

The V call is TRBV25-1, the J call TRBJ1-1, with 8 positions matching TRBD1. Germline V gene lookup returns CDR1 MGHDK and CDR2 SYGVNS. The CDR3 loop spans 14 amino acids. V was clipped by 5 bases and J by 1 base; unmatched bases: 3. CDR3: CASSSGTGNTEAFF. CDR3 nucleotide sequence: TGTGCCAGCAGTTCCGGGACAGGGAACACTGAAGCTTTCTTT.

This clone was detected only once. J is TRBJ2-7 and V is TRBV20-1, with 7 bases that match TRBD1. Germline values: CDR1 DFQATT, CDR2 SNEGSKA (reference sequence). CDR3 length: 11 residues. V lost 6 bases to trimming and J lost 6 bases; unmatched junction nucleotides: 5. The CDR3 here is CSAPYRGEQYF. CDR3 DNA sequence: TGCAGTGCCCCATACAGGGGCGAGCAGTACTTC.

V usage is TRBV7-8 and J usage is TRBJ2-5; D is uncertain. Germline CDR1 and CDR2: SGHVS and FQNEAQ. V lost 4 bases and J 0 bases, leaving 12 bases between the germline ends. The CDR3 is 15 amino acids. The CDR3 region has the DNA TGTGCCAGCAGCTCCTTAACAAGTTACCAAGAGACCCAGTACTTC. Translation gives CASSSLTSYQETQYF.

This chain joins TRBV6-1 and TRBJ2-7; TRBD1 might be the D (6 bases). With 8 bases removed from V and 5 bases from J, the gap between germline ends came to 13 bases. The CDR3 has 12 residues. Germline loops: CDR1 MNHNS, CDR2 SASEGT. The CDR3: CASRRGGNEQYF. The CDR3 coding sequence is TGTGCCAGCCGACGAGGGGGAAACGAGCAGTACTTC.

This clone has a handful of counts. The chain's CDR3 is CASSLETLGSTDTQYF. In nucleotides, the CDR3 is TGTGCCAGCAGCTTGGAGACACTAGGGAGCACAGATACGCAGTATTTT. V gene TRBV5-4 combines with J gene TRBJ2-3, with D possibly matching TRBD2 (5 bases). The length of the CDR3 is 16 residues. The germline CDR1 and CDR2 sequences are SGHNT and YYREEE (reference sequence). V shed 0 bases and J shed 0 bases, with 11 bases lying between them.

This chain connects TRBV28 to TRBJ1-5, with D tentatively TRBD1 (6 bases). The CDR3 has 13 residues. The V end lost 10 bases, the J end lost 7 bases, and 17 bases lay between the germline ends. From germline, CDR1 is MDHEN and CDR2 SYDVKM. CDR3 in DNA: TGTGCCACCAAGTATGGGGGACAACAGCCCCAGCATTTT. This gives the protein CATKYGGQQPQHF.

This clone is medium-sized (0.01 to 0.1%) in the sample. This chain joins TRBV4-3 and TRBJ2-7, with TRBD2 identical over 12 bases. The germline CDR1 and CDR2 sequences are LGHNA and YSLEER. CDR3 length equals 15 residues. Trimming cost V 1 base and J 3 bases; bases outside gene matches: 1. The CDR3 reads CASSQGTSGNYEQYF. CDR3 coding DNA: TGCGCCAGCAGCCAAGGGACTAGCGGGAACTACGAGCAGTACTTC.

The genes are TRBV6-5 and TRBJ1-3, with a possible D match to TRBD1 (6 bases). This CDR3 contains 15 residues. Germline CDR1 reads MNHEY; CDR2 reads SVGAGI. V was cut by 6 bases and J by 2 bases, with 14 bases left in between. CDR3 coding DNA: TGTGCCAGCAGGGAGACAGGACAAGCTGGAAACACCATATATTTT. Translated: CASRETGQAGNTIYF.

This chain links TRBV10-3 with TRBJ1-5; D call uncertain. Trimming left V 1 base short and J 4 bases short, with 8 bases between. The CDR3 runs 14 residues. Germline CDR1 is ENHRY and CDR2 is SYGVKD. CDR3: CAISELGPNQPQHF. The CDR3 coding sequence is TGTGCCATCAGTGAGTTGGGCCCGAATCAGCCCCAGCATTTT.

This clone is a singleton in its sample. The rearrangement joins TRBV20-1 to TRBJ1-1, with 8 bases fitting TRBD1. The CDR3 covers 11 residues. Losses at the gene ends were 7 bases for V and 6 bases for J; bases not matched to a gene: 4. The germline gives CDR1 DFQATT, CDR2 SNEGSKA (reference sequence). The CDR3 here is CSVQGDAEAFF. As DNA, the CDR3 is TGCAGTGTACAGGGGGACGCTGAAGCTTTCTTT.

The chain couples TRBV2 to TRBJ1-2; no clear D. V shed 0 bases and J shed 7 bases, with 12 bases lying between them. Per the germline V gene, CDR1 is SNHLY and CDR2 is FYNNEI. The length of the CDR3 is 14 residues. CDR3 nucleotide sequence: TGTGCCAGCAGTGAAGCGCGAGTGTACGGTGGCTACACCTTC. Protein: CASSEARVYGGYTF.

This clone turned up a few times. The genes are TRBV4-1 and TRBJ2-3; unclear D gene. This CDR3 spans 13 amino acids. Trimming shortened V by 6 bases and J by 3 bases, and 10 bases separated the two germline ends. CDR1 and CDR2 (germline): MGHRA, YSYEKL. The CDR3 spells CASRSLPTDTQYF. CDR3 bases: TGCGCCAGCAGAAGCCTTCCAACAGATACGCAGTATTTT.

This clone was recorded once. The chain links TRBV6-4 to TRBJ2-3, with no clear D. The CDR3 covers 14 residues. The germline CDR1 and CDR2 sequences are MRHNA and SNTAGT. V lost 5 bases and J 0 bases, leaving 9 bases between the germline ends. The CDR3 nucleotides read TGTGCCAGCAGTCTAGAGGCAAGCACAGATACGCAGTATTTT. Residues: CASSLEASTDTQYF.

This clone was counted a few times. This chain uses TRBV4-3 with TRBJ1-4; no clear D gene. Trimming shortened V by 1 base and J by 5 bases, and 8 bases separated the two germline ends. Germline CDR1 reads LGHNA; CDR2 reads YSLEER. This CDR3 is built from 14 residues. CDR3 in DNA: TGCGCCAGCAGCCAAGGATTGGAGAATGAAAAACTGTTTTTT. This translates into CASSQGLENEKLFF.

This sequence joins TRBV5-4 and TRBJ2-5; D is undetermined. CDR3 size: 12 residues. CDR1 SGHNT and CDR2 YYREEE come from the germline V gene (reference sequence). V lost 0 bases and J lost 5, with 5 bases in between. For the CDR3, the DNA is TGTGCCAGCAGCTTGGCCCTCGAGACCCAGTACTTC. The encoded protein is CASSLALETQYF.

This sequence joins TRBV11-2 and TRBJ1-4, with D unclear. The V and J ends lost 6 bases and 4 bases respectively, with 9 bases between them. The length of the CDR3 is 13 residues. Germline values: CDR1 SGHAT, CDR2 FQNNGV. CDR3 DNA sequence: TGTGCCAGCAGAGGGAGGGATAATGAAAAACTGTTTTTT. Translation: CASRGRDNEKLFF. Supplemented by reference TRBV11-2 and TRBJ1-4, the full variable domain reads EAGVAQSPRYKIIEKRQSVAFWCNPISGHATLYWYQQILGQGPKLLIQFQNNGVVDDSQLPKDRFSAERLKGVDSTLKIQPAKLEDSAVYLCASRGRDNEKLFFGSGTQLSVL.

J is TRBJ2-1 and V is TRBV28; 10 bases are shared with TRBD2. The CDR3 totals 15 residues. The V gene end was trimmed by 3 bases and the J gene end by 9 bases; junction bases not matched to a gene: 8. Germline V gene data show CDR1 as MDHEN and CDR2 as SYDVKM. CDR3: CASSLGLAGAVEQFF. In DNA form, the CDR3 reads TGTGCCAGCAGTTTGGGGCTAGCGGGAGCAGTTGAGCAGTTCTTC.

J is TRBJ2-7 and V is TRBV10-1; D remains unclear. Trimming shortened V by 2 bases and J by 6 bases, and 8 bases separated the two germline ends. This CDR3 is built from 12 residues. Germline CDR1 is WNHNN and CDR2 is SYGVQD (reference sequence). The CDR3 nucleotides read TGCGCCAGCAGTGAGATATCTAGCGAGCAGTACTTC. As protein: CASSEISSEQYF.

This chain uses TRBV7-8 with TRBJ2-5, with D hard to call. The closer fit of TRBJ2-7 to the DNA end suggests the J call may be wrong. This CDR3 has 13 amino acids. Germline V gene lookup returns CDR1 SGHVS and CDR2 FQNEAQ. The CDR3 DNA is TGTGCCAGCAGCTTAGGCCGCTCCTACGAGCAGTACTTC. It translates to CASSLGRSYEQYF.

The chain has TRBV11-3 and TRBJ2-7; 12 nucleotides align to TRBD1. The CDR3 is 16 amino acids. With V trimmed by 6 bases and J by 6 bases, 12 bases remained unmatched. CDR1 and CDR2 (germline): SGHNT, YENEEA. The CDR3 loop reads CASRPPPRDRGREQYF. The CDR3, as DNA: TGTGCCAGCAGACCCCCTCCCCGGGACAGGGGGCGCGAGCAGTACTTC.

The chain employs TRBV7-9 and TRBJ1-5; no reliable D call. V lost 0 bases and J lost 5, with 5 bases in between. This CDR3 has 13 amino acids. Germline V gives CDR1 SEHNR, CDR2 FQNEAQ (reference sequence). The CDR3 bases are TGTGCCAGCAGCTTAGCTCGGGATCAGCCCCAGCATTTT. It yields the protein CASSLARDQPQHF. The full variable domain, its missing parts supplied by reference TRBV7-9 and TRBJ1-5, is DTGVSQNPRHKITKRGQNVTFRCDPISEHNRLYWYRQTLGQGPEFLTYFQNEAQLEKSRLLSDRFSAERPKGSFSTLEIQRTEQGDSAMYLCASSLARDQPQHFGDGTRLSIL.